This T cell receptor beta chain emerged from a study of T cell responses to AZD1222 COVID-19 vaccine. Findings and limits, study-wide: Unmutated variant regions are reportedly targeted by nearly half of spike-specific TCRs. In all cases, repertoires were sampled only after the peak T cell response. The CD4 TCRs associated with vaccination extended across spike and predominated at 160-218 and 743-854. Most donors were white British, females outnumbered males, and clonal diversity was possibly underestimated.

Libraries were prepared by immunoSEQ multiplex PCR; TCRdb keeps only in-frame clonotypes and omits some of them. The table has about 130,000 clones, over 75% seen once. After removal of 4 bases from V and 4 bases from J, the junction contained 5 bases not matched to a gene. Germline V gene lookup returns CDR1 LGHDT and CDR2 YNNKEL (reference sequence). The CDR3 covers 14 residues. Concerning this clone itself: What it binds is unknown.

The input for sequencing was peripheral blood, taken on day 0 of AZD1222 vaccination. The receptor was isolated from an adult in good health. The chain combines TRBV3-1 (or the pseudogene TRBV3-2) with TRBJ2-3; 7 bases align to TRBD1. As DNA, the CDR3 is TGTGCCAGCAGCCCGGGAACAGGGGCAGATACGCAGTATTTT. This sequence encodes CASSPGTGADTQYF.